A single sample gave rise to the 3 T cell receptor beta chains below, sequenced in a study of metastatic and nonmetastatic thyroid tumors. TCRdb called clones again from the PCR reads with MiXCR. The sample yields 40,000 to 55,000 clones, 17% seen once. Treatment of any kind had been given to no patient before thyroid surgery. The sequencing input was blood. The receptors were sampled from a female donor with papillary thyroid cancer or a benign thyroid nodule (not recorded which). Some clones in this sample may be carry-over from other donors' samples.

The chain carries TRBV18 and TRBJ2-3, with 15 bases identical to TRBD2. Germline V gene lookup returns CDR1 KGHSH and CDR2 LQKENI. This CDR3 is built from 18 residues. The ends lost 3 bases at V and 2 bases at J; junction bases unmatched: 6. The CDR3 DNA reads as TGTGCCAGCTCACCGGAAGGACTAGCGGGAGGGTCCACAGATACGCAGTATTTT. Its protein product is CASSPEGLAGGSTDTQYF.

This clone has only a few counts. A read error may produce the germline difference seen at one junction end. The chain joins TRBV2 to TRBJ2-7, with 8 bases that match TRBD1. This CDR3 is 15 amino acids long. Germline CDR1 SNHLY, CDR2 FYNNEI. The CDR3 sequence: CVSSEAGTGSREQYF. DNA of the CDR3: TGTGTCAGCAGTGAAGCCGGGACAGGTTCACGCGAGCAGTACTTC.

This clone has a count of ten or more. The chain has TRBV18 and TRBJ1-1; 7 bases line up with TRBD1. Losses at the gene ends were 6 bases for V and 2 bases for J; bases not matched to a gene: 3. CDR3 length: 13 residues. Looked up from germline, CDR1 is KGHSH and CDR2 is LQKENI. CDR3 nucleotide sequence: TGTGCCAGCTCCCGGGACAGAAACACTGAAGCTTTCTTT. Translated: CASSRDRNTEAFF.